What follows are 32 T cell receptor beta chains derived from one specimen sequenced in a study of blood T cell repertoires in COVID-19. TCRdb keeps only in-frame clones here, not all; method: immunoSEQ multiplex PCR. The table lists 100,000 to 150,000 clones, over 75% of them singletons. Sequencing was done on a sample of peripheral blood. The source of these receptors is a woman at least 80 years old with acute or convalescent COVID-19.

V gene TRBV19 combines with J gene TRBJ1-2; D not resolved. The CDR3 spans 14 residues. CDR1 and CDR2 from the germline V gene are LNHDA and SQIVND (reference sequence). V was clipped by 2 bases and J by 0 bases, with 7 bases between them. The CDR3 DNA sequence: TGTGCCAGTAGTATAACAGCTCCTAACTATGGCTACACCTTC. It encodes CASSITAPNYGYTF.

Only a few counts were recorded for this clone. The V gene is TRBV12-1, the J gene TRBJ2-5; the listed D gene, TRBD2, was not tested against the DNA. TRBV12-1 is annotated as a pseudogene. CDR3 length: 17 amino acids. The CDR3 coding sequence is TGTGCCAGCAGCTTTGACCTACTAGCGGCACACCAAGAGACCCAGTACTTC. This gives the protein CASSFDLLAAHQETQYF.

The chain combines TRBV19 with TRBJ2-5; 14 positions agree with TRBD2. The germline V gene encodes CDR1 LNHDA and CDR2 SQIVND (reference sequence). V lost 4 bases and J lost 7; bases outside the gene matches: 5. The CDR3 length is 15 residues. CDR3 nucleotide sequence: TGTGCCAGTAGTAAAGGGACTAGCGGGGGTAGGACCCAGTACTTC. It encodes CASSKGTSGGRTQYF.

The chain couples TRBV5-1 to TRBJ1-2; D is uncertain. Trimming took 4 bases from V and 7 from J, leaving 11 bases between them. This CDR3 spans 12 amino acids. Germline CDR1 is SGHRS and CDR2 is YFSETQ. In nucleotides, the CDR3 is TGCGCCAGCAGCCCGGCCTCGGGTGGCTACACCTTC. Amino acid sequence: CASSPASGGYTF.

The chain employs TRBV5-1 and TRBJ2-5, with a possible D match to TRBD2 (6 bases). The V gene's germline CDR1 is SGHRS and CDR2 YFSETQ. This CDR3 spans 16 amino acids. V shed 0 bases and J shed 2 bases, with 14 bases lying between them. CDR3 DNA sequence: TGCGCCAGCAGCTTGGTTCCCCTCGGGGGTCAAGAGACCCAGTACTTC. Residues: CASSLVPLGGQETQYF.

For the CDR3, the DNA is TGTGCCAGCAGCTTGGGAGGGGATCGTAGTTCACCCCTCCACTTT. It translates to CASSLGGDRSSPLHF. The chain recombines TRBV11-1 with TRBJ1-6; possibly TRBD1 for D (5 bases). V was pared by 3 bases and J by 9 bases, with 15 bases between. Germline CDR1 and CDR2: SGHAT and FQDESV (reference sequence). This CDR3 spans 15 amino acids.

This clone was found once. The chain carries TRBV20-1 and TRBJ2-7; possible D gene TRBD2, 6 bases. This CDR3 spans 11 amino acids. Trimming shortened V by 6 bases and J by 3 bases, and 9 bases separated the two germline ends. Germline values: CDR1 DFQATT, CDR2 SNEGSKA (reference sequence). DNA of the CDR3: TGCAGTGCCATTAGCGGCTACGAGCAGTACGTC. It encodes CSAISGYEQYV.

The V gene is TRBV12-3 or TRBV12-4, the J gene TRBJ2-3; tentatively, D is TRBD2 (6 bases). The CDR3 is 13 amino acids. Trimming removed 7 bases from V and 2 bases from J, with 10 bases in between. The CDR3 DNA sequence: TGTGCCAGCATGCGGGGTTCCACAGATACGCAGTATTTT. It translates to CASMRGSTDTQYF.

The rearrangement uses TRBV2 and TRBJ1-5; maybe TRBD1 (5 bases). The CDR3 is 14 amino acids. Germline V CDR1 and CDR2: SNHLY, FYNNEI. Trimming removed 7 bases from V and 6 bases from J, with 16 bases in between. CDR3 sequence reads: CASTLRGLVQPQHF. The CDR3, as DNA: TGTGCCAGCACCCTTAGGGGTTTGGTTCAGCCCCAGCATTTT.

In DNA form, the CDR3 reads TGTGCCAGCACCCTCCATGGGCGTGAAAAACTGTTTTTT. As protein: CASTLHGREKLFF. The chain recombines TRBV2 with TRBJ1-4; D is unresolved. In germline, CDR1 is SNHLY, CDR2 FYNNEI. The CDR3 extends over 13 amino acids. Trimming removed 7 bases at V and 7 bases at J, with 13 bases between.

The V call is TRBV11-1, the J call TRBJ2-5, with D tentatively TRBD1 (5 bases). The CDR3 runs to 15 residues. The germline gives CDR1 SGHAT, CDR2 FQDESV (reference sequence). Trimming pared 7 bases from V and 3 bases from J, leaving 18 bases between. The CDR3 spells CASMVRTTREETQYF. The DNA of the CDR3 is TGTGCCAGCATGGTTCGGACAACAAGGGAAGAGACCCAGTACTTC.

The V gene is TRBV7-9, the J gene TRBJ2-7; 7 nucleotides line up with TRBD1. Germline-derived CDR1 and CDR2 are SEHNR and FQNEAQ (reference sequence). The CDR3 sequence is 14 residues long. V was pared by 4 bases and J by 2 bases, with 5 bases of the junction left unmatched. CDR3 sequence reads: CASSYGTATYEQYV. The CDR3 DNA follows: TGTGCCAGCAGCTACGGGACAGCTACCTACGAGCAGTACGTC.

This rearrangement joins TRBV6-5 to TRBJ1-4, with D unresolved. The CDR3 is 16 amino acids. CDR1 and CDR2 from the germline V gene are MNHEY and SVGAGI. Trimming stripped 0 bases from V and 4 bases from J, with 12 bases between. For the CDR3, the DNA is TGTGCCAGCAGTTACTCGAGCCTTACTTTTAATGAAAAACTGTTTTTT. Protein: CASSYSSLTFNEKLFF.

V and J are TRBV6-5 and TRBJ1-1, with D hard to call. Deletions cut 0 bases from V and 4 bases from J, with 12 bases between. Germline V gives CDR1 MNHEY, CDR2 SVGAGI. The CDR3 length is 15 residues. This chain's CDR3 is CASSYSIRGPTEAFF. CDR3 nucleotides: TGTGCCAGCAGTTACTCGATCCGAGGTCCCACTGAAGCTTTCTTT.

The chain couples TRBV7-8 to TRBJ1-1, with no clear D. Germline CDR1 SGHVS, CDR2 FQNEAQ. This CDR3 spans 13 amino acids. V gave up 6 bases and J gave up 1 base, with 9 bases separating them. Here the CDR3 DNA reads TGTGCCAGCAGAAGAGACACGAACACTGAAGCTTTCTTT. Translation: CASRRDTNTEAFF.

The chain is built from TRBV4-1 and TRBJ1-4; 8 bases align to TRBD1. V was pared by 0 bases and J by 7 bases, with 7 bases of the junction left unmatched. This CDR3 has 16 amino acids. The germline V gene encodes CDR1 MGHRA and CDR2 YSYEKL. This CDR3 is CASSQEPDREGEKLFF. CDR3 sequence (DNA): TGCGCCAGCAGCCAAGAACCGGACAGGGAGGGTGAAAAACTGTTTTTT.

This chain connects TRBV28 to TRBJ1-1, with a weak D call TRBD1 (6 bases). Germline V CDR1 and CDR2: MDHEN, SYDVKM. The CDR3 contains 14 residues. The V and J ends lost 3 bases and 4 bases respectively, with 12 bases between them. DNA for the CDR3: TGTGCCAGCAGTTTCCAGGGACAAAGCACTGAAGCTTTCTTT. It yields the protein CASSFQGQSTEAFF.

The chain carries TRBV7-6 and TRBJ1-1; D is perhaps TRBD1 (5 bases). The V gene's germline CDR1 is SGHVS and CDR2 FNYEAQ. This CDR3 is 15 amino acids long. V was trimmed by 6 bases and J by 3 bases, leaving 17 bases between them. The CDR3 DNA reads TGTGCCAGCAGACCGAGGCCCGGGGGGGACACTGAAGCTTTCTTT. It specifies CASRPRPGGDTEAFF.

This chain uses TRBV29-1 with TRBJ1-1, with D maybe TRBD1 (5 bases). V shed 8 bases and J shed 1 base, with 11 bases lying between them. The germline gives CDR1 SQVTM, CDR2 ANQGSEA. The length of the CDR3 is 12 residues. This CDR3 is CSMQQANTEAFF. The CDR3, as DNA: TGCAGCATGCAACAGGCGAACACTGAAGCTTTCTTT.

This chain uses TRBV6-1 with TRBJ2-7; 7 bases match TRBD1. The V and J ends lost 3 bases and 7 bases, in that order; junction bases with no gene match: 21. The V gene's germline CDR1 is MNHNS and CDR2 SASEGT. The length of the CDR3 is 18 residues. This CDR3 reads CASSENPYDRARRGEQYV. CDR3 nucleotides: TGTGCCAGCAGTGAGAATCCCTACGACAGGGCCCGGAGAGGAGAGCAGTACGTC.

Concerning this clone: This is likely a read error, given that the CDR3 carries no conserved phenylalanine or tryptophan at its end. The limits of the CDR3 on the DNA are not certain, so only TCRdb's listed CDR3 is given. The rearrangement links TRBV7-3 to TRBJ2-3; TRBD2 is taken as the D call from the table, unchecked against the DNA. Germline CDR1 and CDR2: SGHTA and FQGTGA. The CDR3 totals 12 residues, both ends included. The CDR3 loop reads CASGLASGVVDV.

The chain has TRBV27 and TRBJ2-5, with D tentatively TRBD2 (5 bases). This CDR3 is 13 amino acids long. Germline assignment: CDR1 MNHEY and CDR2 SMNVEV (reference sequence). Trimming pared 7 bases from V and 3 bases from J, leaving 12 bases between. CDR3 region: CASMPGNEETQYF. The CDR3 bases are TGTGCCAGCATGCCGGGGAATGAAGAGACCCAGTACTTC.

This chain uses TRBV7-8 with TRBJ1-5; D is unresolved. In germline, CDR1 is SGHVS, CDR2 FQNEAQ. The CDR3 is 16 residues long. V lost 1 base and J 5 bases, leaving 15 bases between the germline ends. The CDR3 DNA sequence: TGTGCCAGCAGCTTAGTCCGTGGGAGCGAGTATCAGCCCCAGCATTTT. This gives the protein CASSLVRGSEYQPQHF.

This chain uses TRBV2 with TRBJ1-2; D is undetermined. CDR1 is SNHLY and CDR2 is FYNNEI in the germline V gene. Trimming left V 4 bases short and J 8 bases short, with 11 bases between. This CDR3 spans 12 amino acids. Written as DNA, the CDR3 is TGTGCCAGCAGTGTGAGGGCGTGGGGCTACACCTTC. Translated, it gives CASSVRAWGYTF.

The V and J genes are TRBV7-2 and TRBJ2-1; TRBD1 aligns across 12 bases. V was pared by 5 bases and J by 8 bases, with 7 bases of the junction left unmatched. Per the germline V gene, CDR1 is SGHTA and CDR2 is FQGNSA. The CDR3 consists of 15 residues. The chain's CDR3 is CASSTTGTGGDEQFF. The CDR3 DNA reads TGTGCCAGCAGCACGACCGGGACAGGGGGCGATGAGCAGTTCTTC. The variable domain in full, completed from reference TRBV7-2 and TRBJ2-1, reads GAGVSQSPSNKVTEKGKDVELRCDPISGHTALYWYRQSLGQGLEFLIYFQGNSAPDKSGLPSDRFSAERTGGSVSTLTIQRTQQEDSAVYLCASSTTGTGGDEQFFGPGTRLTVL.

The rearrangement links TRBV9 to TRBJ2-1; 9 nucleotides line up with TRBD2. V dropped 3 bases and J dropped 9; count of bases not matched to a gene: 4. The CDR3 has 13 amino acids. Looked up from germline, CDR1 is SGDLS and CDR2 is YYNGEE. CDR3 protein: CASSGGGAGEQFF. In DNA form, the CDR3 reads TGTGCCAGCAGCGGCGGGGGGGCAGGTGAGCAGTTCTTC.

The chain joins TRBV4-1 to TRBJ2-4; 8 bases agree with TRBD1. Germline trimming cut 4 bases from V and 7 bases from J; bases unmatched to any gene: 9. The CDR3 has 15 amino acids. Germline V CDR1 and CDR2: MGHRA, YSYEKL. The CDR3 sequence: CASSRDRGGINIQYF. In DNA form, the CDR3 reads TGCGCCAGCAGCCGTGACAGGGGCGGGATCAACATTCAGTACTTC.

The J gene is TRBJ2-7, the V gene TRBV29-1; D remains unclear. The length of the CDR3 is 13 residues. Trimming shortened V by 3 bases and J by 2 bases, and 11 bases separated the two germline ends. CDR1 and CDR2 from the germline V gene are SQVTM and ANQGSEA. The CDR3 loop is CSVDFVGTYEQYF. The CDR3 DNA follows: TGCAGCGTTGACTTTGTCGGTACCTACGAGCAGTACTTC.

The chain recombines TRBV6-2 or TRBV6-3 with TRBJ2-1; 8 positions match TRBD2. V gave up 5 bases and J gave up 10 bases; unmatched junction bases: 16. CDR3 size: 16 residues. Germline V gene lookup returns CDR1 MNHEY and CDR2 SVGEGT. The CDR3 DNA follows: TGTGCCAGCAGTCAACGTGAACGCGGGGGGCCGGGGGAGCAGTTCTTC. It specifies CASSQRERGGPGEQFF.

CDR3 coding DNA: TGCGCCAGCAGCCAAGAGCCTCTGGGGCTCGAGCAGTTCTTC. Its translation is CASSQEPLGLEQFF. V gene TRBV4-3 combines with J gene TRBJ2-1, with D perhaps matching TRBD1 (5 bases). Germline-derived CDR1 and CDR2 are LGHNA and YSLEER. The CDR3 has 14 amino acids. Trimming cost V 0 bases and J 10 bases, with 13 bases left between them.

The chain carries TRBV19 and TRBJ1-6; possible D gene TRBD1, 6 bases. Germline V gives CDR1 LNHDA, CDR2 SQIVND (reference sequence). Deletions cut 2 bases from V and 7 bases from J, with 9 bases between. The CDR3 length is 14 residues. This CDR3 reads CASSIQGSNSPLHF. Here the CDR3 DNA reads TGTGCCAGTAGTATACAGGGGTCGAATTCACCCCTCCACTTT. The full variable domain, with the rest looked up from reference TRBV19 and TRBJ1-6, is DGGITQSPKYLFRKEGQNVTLSCEQNLNHDAMYWYRQDPGQGLRLIYYSQIVNDFQKGDIAEGYSVSREKKESFPLTVTSAQKNPTAFYLCASSIQGSNSPLHFGNGTRLTVT.

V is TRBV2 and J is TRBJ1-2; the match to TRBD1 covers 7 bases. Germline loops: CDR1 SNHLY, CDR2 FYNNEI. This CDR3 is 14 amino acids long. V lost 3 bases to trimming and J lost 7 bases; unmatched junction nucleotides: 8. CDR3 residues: CASSDLGGIGGYTF. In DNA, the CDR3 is TGTGCCAGCAGTGACCTAGGGGGCATCGGTGGCTACACCTTC.